The 5 T cell receptor beta chains presented below share a single source sample, sequenced in a study of blood T cell repertoires in COVID-19. TCRdb keeps only in-frame clones here, not all; method: immunoSEQ multiplex PCR. The sample includes about 480,000 clones, 70% to 90% seen only once; the top ten take approximately 2%. Sequenced input: PBMCs or T cells enriched from blood (not recorded which). The receptor set was obtained from a woman aged 18-29 years with acute COVID-19.

V is TRBV24-1 and J is TRBJ1-2; a possible D gene is TRBD1 (6 bases). V shed 4 bases and J shed 4 bases, with 12 bases lying between them. The V gene's germline CDR1 is KGHDR and CDR2 SFDVKD. The CDR3 is made up of 14 amino acids. The CDR3 DNA reads as TGTGCCACCAGTGACAAGACAGGACCCTATGGCTACACCTTC. Its protein is CATSDKTGPYGYTF.

This chain connects TRBV6-5 to TRBJ2-1; unclear D gene. V gave up 4 bases and J gave up 3 bases, with 7 bases separating them. The V gene's germline CDR1 is MNHEY and CDR2 SVGAGI. This CDR3 is built from 13 residues. CDR3 amino acids: CASSFNIYNEQFF. DNA of the CDR3: TGTGCCAGCAGTTTCAACATCTACAATGAGCAGTTCTTC.

In this sample, this clone turned up a few times. Here the CDR3 reads CASSLTMSGSLYNEQFF. The CDR3 nucleotides read TGTGCCAGCAGCTTAACGATGTCCGGGTCCCTTTACAATGAGCAGTTCTTC. V and J are TRBV7-2 and TRBJ2-1; no clear D gene. The germline V and J ends were trimmed by 2 bases and 4 bases, with 18 bases remaining between them. This CDR3 contains 17 residues. Looked up from germline, CDR1 is SGHTA and CDR2 is FQGNSA.

CDR3 loop: CATSGPGYTF. The CDR3 bases are TGTGCCACCTCAGGTCCAGGCTACACCTTC. V is TRBV19 and J is TRBJ1-2, with D unclear. Trimming took 10 bases from V and 8 from J, leaving 11 bases between them. This CDR3 comprises 10 residues. CDR1 is LNHDA and CDR2 is SQIVND in the germline V gene (reference sequence).

This chain connects TRBV9 to TRBJ2-2; the match to TRBD2 covers 11 bases. The germline CDR1 and CDR2 sequences are SGDLS and YYNGEE. This CDR3 region has 16 residues. Germline trimming cut 1 base from V and 1 base from J; bases unmatched to any gene: 0. In DNA, the CDR3 is TGTGCCAGCAGCGTAACTAGCGGGGGGAACACCGGGGAGCTGTTTTTT. Residues: CASSVTSGGNTGELFF.